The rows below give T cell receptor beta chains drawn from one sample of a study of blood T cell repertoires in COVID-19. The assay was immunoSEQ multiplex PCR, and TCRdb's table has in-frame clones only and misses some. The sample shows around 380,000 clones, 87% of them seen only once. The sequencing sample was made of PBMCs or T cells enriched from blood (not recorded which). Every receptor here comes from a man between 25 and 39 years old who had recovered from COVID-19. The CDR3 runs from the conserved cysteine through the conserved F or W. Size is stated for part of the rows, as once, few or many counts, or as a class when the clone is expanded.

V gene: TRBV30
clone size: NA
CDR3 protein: CAWSGGTGGNQPQHF

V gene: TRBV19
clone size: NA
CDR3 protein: CASSMSAGRKLFF

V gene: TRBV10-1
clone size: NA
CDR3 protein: CASSDPGTGGEKLFF

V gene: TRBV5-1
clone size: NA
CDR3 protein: CASRWGGPTNEKLFF

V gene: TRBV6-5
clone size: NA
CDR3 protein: CASRGASSYNEQFF

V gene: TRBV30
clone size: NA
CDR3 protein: CAWSFSRDTEAFF

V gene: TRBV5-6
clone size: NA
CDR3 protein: CASRRGGATDTQYF

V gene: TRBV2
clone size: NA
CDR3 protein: CASSERTVPYLNYGYTF

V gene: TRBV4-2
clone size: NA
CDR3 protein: CASSQLPVGEQFF

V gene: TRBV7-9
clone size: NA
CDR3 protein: CASSQGRTNSPLHF

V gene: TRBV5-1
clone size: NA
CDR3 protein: CASSFRTRASYEQYF

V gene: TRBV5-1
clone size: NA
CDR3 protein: CASSLAFNTEAFF

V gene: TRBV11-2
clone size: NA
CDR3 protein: CASSLELVVGQETQYF

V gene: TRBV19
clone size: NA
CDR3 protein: CASSADRGLGTEAFF

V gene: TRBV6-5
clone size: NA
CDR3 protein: CASRTGGGGYGYTF

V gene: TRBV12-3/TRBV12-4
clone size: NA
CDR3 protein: CASSLLNYGYTF

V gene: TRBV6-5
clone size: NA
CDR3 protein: CASKRQGHEKLFF

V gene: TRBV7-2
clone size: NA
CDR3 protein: CASSFLTGGNTIYF

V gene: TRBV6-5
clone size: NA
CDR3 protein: CASSTRGGNYGYTF

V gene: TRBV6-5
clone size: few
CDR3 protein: CASSYSGRAPQETQYF

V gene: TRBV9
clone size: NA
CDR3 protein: CASSATPSGGETQYF

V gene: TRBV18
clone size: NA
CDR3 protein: CASSPLGDLGYTF

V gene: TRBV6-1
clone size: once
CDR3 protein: CASSVAGGYNEQFF

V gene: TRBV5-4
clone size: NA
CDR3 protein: CASSTWTGAEQYF

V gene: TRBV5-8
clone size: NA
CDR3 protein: CASSYRPRNTEAFF

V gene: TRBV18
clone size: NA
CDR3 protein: CASSPGTGTSRGTYNEQFF

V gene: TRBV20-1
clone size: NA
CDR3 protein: CSARTTGTIYF

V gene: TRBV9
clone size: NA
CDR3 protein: CASSVTSSSYNEQFF

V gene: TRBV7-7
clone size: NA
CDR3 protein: CASSPQTGVGETQYF

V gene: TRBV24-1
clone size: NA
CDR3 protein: CATGGGTDTQYF

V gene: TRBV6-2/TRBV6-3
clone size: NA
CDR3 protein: CASSSRTGITDTQYF

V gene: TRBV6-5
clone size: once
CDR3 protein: CASSPRPREGYTF

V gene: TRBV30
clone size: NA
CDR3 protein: CAWRQTGQGRSPLHF

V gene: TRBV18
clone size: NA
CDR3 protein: CASSNNRGNTEAFF

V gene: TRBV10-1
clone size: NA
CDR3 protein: CASRENMNTEAFF

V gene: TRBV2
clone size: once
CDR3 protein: CASYRERGGYTF

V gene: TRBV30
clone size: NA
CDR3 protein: CAWVRGEGEQYF

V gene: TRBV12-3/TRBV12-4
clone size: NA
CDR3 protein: CASSLMDSGEAFF

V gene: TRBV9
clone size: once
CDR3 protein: CASSAQRGGRETQYF

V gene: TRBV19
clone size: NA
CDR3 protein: CASLDRFYGYTF

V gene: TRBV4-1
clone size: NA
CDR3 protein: CASSQPQGDYGYTF

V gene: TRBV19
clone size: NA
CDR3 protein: CASSMKFWATEAFF

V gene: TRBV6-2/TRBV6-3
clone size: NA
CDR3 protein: CASSYGDSMNTEAFF

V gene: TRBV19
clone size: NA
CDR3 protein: CASSLTGGNQPQHF

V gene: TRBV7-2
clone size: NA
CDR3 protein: CASSLALYRGETQYF

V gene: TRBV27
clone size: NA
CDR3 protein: CASSLLKTGPKYTDTQYF

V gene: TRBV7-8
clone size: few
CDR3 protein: CASSLEPVKNTEAFF

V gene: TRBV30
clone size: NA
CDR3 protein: CAWSVQISSYNEQFF

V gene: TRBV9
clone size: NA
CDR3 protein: CASSEGAGAYTQYF

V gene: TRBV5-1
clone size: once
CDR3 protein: CASYRVNTEAFF

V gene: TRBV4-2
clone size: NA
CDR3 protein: CASSLGGWDEQFF

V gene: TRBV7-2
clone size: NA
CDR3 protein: CASSFSNTGTEAFF

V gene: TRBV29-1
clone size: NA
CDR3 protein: CSVAAGGDNQPQHF

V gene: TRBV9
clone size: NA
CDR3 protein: CASSVDHRNTEAFF

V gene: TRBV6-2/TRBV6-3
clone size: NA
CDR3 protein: CASSYYGTGNQPQHF

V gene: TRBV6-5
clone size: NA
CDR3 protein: CASSYTGVSYNEQFF

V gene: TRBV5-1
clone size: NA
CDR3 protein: CASSSGQTGNEKLFF